Following are 21 T cell receptor beta chains from one sample sequenced in a study of blood T cells in healthy people across ages. Sample-barcoded 5' priming and a J-beta primer mix drove a second PCR of roughly 6 to 12 cycles. TCRdb passed the 5' RACE reads through MiXCR, listing each CDR3 protein once. The table lists 1 million or so distinct CDR3 sequences, 40% to 55% of them singletons. Sequences were obtained from blood. The receptors stem from a woman aged 60-75 years in good health.

The chain joins TRBV3-1 to TRBJ1-4; D ambiguous. V was cut by 9 bases and J by 4 bases, with 12 bases left in between. The CDR3 extends over 13 amino acids. Germline CDR1 LGHDT, CDR2 YNNKEL (reference sequence). In DNA, the CDR3 is TGTGCCAGTCAAGGGCAGCGTAATGAAAAACTGTTTTTT. Amino acid sequence: CASQGQRNEKLFF.

About this clonotype itself: Sequence at one end of the junction differs from germline and may be a read error. In nucleotides, the CDR3 is TGTGTCAGCAGTCTCGGCCGGGAGAGCTATGGCTACACCTTC. The encoded protein is CVSSLGRESYGYTF. The chain recombines TRBV27 with TRBJ1-2; D remains ambiguous. The length of the CDR3 is 14 residues. Germline V gene lookup returns CDR1 MNHEY and CDR2 SMNVEV (reference sequence).

This sequence joins TRBV20-1 and TRBJ2-1, with 10 bases fitting TRBD1. CDR3 length: 13 amino acids. Germline loops: CDR1 DFQATT, CDR2 SNEGSKA (reference sequence). Losses at the gene ends were 0 bases for V and 12 bases for J; bases not matched to a gene: 5. The CDR3 DNA reads as TGCAGTGCTAGAGATGGGGACAGGGGTACGCAGTTCTTC. Its protein product is CSARDGDRGTQFF.

V usage is TRBV5-1 and J usage is TRBJ2-1; D may be TRBD2 (7 bases). This CDR3 has 14 amino acids. Looked up from germline, CDR1 is SGHRS and CDR2 is YFSETQ. V lost 10 bases and J 6 bases, leaving 20 bases between the germline ends. The CDR3, as DNA: TGCGCCGACAGCTTGGGAGGGGGGCTCAATGAGCAGTTCTTC. Translating gives CADSLGGGLNEQFF.

This rearrangement joins TRBV20-1 to TRBJ2-3; TRBD2 agrees at 8 bases. This CDR3 spans 17 amino acids. CDR1 and CDR2 (germline): DFQATT, SNEGSKA (reference sequence). Trimming at V came to 0 bases and at J to 6 bases, leaving 14 bases not matched to a gene. The CDR3 protein is CSARDHQRENLFDTQYF. The CDR3 nucleotides are TGCAGTGCTAGAGATCATCAGCGGGAGAATTTGTTCGATACGCAGTATTTT.

This clonotype was counted once. CDR3 sequence: CSARETSGYESEQFF. The DNA of the CDR3 is TGCAGTGCTAGAGAGACTAGCGGGTACGAATCGGAGCAGTTCTTC. This chain joins TRBV20-1 and TRBJ2-1; TRBD2 matches 10 bases. With V trimmed by 0 bases and J by 10 bases, 9 bases remained unmatched. CDR1 and CDR2 (germline): DFQATT, SNEGSKA (reference sequence). The CDR3 extends over 15 amino acids.

The chain has TRBV18 and TRBJ2-7, with TRBD2 as a possible D gene (5 bases). The J call may be in error: the DNA end matches TRBJ2-5 better. The CDR3 runs 14 residues. Germline V CDR1 and CDR2: KGHSH, LQKENI. The CDR3 sequence is CASSPRADSETQYF. The CDR3 coding sequence is TGTGCCAGCTCACCGAGGGCCGACTCGGAGACCCAGTACTTC.

The count of this clonotype is one. The chain links TRBV20-1 to TRBJ1-5, with TRBD1 as a possible D gene (5 bases). V lost 3 bases and J lost 6, with 24 bases in between. This CDR3 has 17 residues. The germline V gene encodes CDR1 DFQATT and CDR2 SNEGSKA (reference sequence). The CDR3 DNA is TGCAGTGCTAGCCCCGGGACTGGGAGGCATAGGCGTCAGCCCCAGCATTTT. Translation gives CSASPGTGRHRRQPQHF.

The CDR3 loop is CASSTGGAYSNQPQHF. In DNA form, the CDR3 reads TGTGCCAGCAGTACAGGGGGGGCGTATAGCAATCAGCCCCAGCATTTT. The rearrangement joins TRBV27 to TRBJ1-5, with 8 bases lining up with TRBD1. The CDR3 extends over 16 amino acids. CDR1 and CDR2 from the germline V gene are MNHEY and SMNVEV (reference sequence). Trimming cost V 5 bases and J 0 bases; bases outside gene matches: 6.

The chain combines TRBV29-1 with TRBJ1-1; unclear D gene. Trimming removed 0 bases from V and 7 bases from J, with 3 bases in between. The CDR3 length is 10 residues. Germline V lookup: CDR1 SQVTM, CDR2 ANQGSEA. Written as DNA, the CDR3 is TGCAGCGTTGAAGAAGTTGAAGCTTTCTTT. It specifies CSVEEVEAFF.

This clonotype was counted a few times. The CDR3 spells CSAPLPWAKNIQYF. Written as DNA, the CDR3 is TGCAGTGCTCCTCTACCGTGGGCCAAAAACATTCAGTACTTC. The genes are TRBV20-1 and TRBJ2-4; the D is unclear. The CDR3 extends over 14 amino acids. V lost 5 bases and J 1 base, leaving 12 bases between the germline ends. In germline, CDR1 is DFQATT, CDR2 SNEGSKA (reference sequence).

The chain links TRBV7-9 to TRBJ1-2; D not certain. The CDR3 has 17 residues. Germline CDR1 is SEHNR and CDR2 is FQNEAQ (reference sequence). The ends were cut back, 2 bases at V and 1 base at J, with 17 bases in the middle. CDR3 amino acids: CASSLSLLGGLNYGYTF. CDR3 nucleotides: TGTGCCAGCAGCTTATCCCTCTTGGGAGGGCTTAACTATGGCTACACCTTC.

This chain connects TRBV30 to TRBJ2-5, with 12 bases that match TRBD1. The CDR3 totals 16 residues. The junction had 8 bases not matched to a gene; V was cut back by 2 bases and J by 4 bases. Germline V gene sequence: CDR1 GTSNPN, CDR2 SVGIG (reference sequence). CDR3 DNA: TGTGCCTGGAGTAGGGGGACAGGGGGCGCGAGAGAGACCCAGTACTTC. Its translation: CAWSRGTGGARETQYF.

J is TRBJ2-1 and V is TRBV20-1, with 13 positions matching TRBD2. With the DNA end fitting TRBJ2-7 better, the J assignment may be wrong. Germline CDR1 and CDR2: DFQATT and SNEGSKA (reference sequence). The CDR3 has 14 residues. CDR3 region: CSASGLAGANEQYF. Here the CDR3 DNA reads TGCAGTGCTAGCGGACTAGCGGGAGCAAACGAGCAGTACTTC.

This sequence joins TRBV11-2 and TRBJ2-5, with D perhaps being TRBD1 or TRBD2 (6 bases each). Germline CDR1 reads SGHAT; CDR2 reads FQNNGV. The V and J ends lost 0 bases and 5 bases respectively, with 13 bases between them. This CDR3 is 15 amino acids long. CDR3 protein: CASSLEPGGAETQYF. The CDR3 DNA reads as TGTGCCAGCAGCTTAGAACCCGGGGGCGCGGAGACCCAGTACTTC.

This clonotype has just a few counts. V is TRBV6-5 and J is TRBJ2-7; TRBD1 agrees at 8 bases. The germline V gene has CDR1 MNHEY and CDR2 SVGAGI. The CDR3 spans 16 residues. The V segment lost 2 bases and the J segment 0 bases; nucleotides outside the gene matches: 6. The CDR3 bases are TGTGCCAGCAGTTACGCCCCCGGGACAGGCTCCTACGAGCAGTACTTC. Its translation is CASSYAPGTGSYEQYF.

The V gene is TRBV14, the J gene TRBJ1-6, with 8 bases lining up with TRBD1. Germline V CDR1 and CDR2: SGHDN, FVKESK. The V and J ends lost 6 bases and 8 bases, in that order; junction bases with no gene match: 6. The CDR3 covers 14 residues. In nucleotides, the CDR3 is TGTGCCAGCAGACATGGACAGGGTTATTCACCCCTCCACTTT. It yields the protein CASRHGQGYSPLHF. Combining the CDR3 with reference TRBV14 and TRBJ1-6 gives the whole variable domain EAGVTQFPSHSVIEKGQTVTLRCDPISGHDNLYWYRRVMGKEIKFLLHFVKESKQDESGMPNNRFLAERTGGTYSTLKVQPAELEDSGVYFCASRHGQGYSPLHFGNGTRLTVT.

V usage is TRBV5-1 and J usage is TRBJ2-3; 9 nucleotides line up with TRBD1. Germline CDR1 is SGHRS and CDR2 is YFSETQ. The V and J ends lost 0 bases and 6 bases, in that order; junction bases with no gene match: 5. The CDR3 runs to 15 residues. In DNA form, the CDR3 reads TGCGCCAGCAGCTTGGAGGGACAGGGATATGATACGCAGTATTTT. This encodes CASSLEGQGYDTQYF.

The chain combines TRBV12-3 or TRBV12-4 with TRBJ2-7; 13 bases map to TRBD2. The CDR3 has 14 amino acids. J lost 7 bases, V lost 4 bases, and 4 bases had no gene match. CDR3 DNA: TGTGCCAGCAGTTGGACTAGCGGGAGTAATGAGCAGTACTTC. It translates to CASSWTSGSNEQYF.

This rearrangement joins TRBV20-1 to TRBJ2-5; D gene uncertain. Germline CDR1 DFQATT, CDR2 SNEGSKA (reference sequence). This CDR3 is 13 amino acids long. V gave up 3 bases and J gave up 2 bases, with 10 bases separating them. The chain's CDR3 is CSARGGIQETQYF. CDR3 bases: TGCAGTGCTAGGGGCGGCATACAAGAGACCCAGTACTTC.

The CDR3 DNA reads TGTGCCAGCAGTTTGCTAGCGGGACTAACCCGACGGCGCTACGAGCAGTACTTC. It encodes CASSLLAGLTRRRYEQYF. This sequence joins TRBV6-5 and TRBJ2-5; 9 bases agree with TRBD2. Gene TRBJ2-7 matches the end of the DNA better, so the J call may be wrong. This CDR3 region has 18 residues. Germline assignment: CDR1 MNHEY and CDR2 SVGAGI.